One and the same sample provided the 22 T cell receptor beta chains below, sequenced in a study of blood T cell repertoires in COVID-19. TCRdb's copy holds only in-frame clones and misses some; the assay was immunoSEQ multiplex PCR. The sample lists 300,000 to 400,000 clones; roughly 90% were seen once. Sequencing was done on a sample of peripheral blood. The receptors shown here come from a woman aged 25 to 39 with COVID-19, enrolled during active disease.

The chain uses TRBV6-5 and TRBJ1-5; 7 nucleotides match TRBD1. The germline V gene encodes CDR1 MNHEY and CDR2 SVGAGI. Trimming at V came to 10 bases and at J to 3 bases, leaving 12 bases not matched to a gene. This CDR3 region has 15 residues. CDR3: CATWTGPLINQPQHF. Here the CDR3 DNA reads TGTGCCACCTGGACAGGTCCTCTCATCAATCAGCCCCAGCATTTT.

This chain joins TRBV2 and TRBJ1-1; a weak D match, TRBD1 (5 bases). CDR3 length equals 15 residues. Germline CDR1 SNHLY, CDR2 FYNNEI. With 2 bases removed from V and 0 bases from J, the gap between germline ends came to 10 bases. As DNA, the CDR3 is TGTGCCAGCAGTGAACAGGGCCTTATGAACACTGAAGCTTTCTTT. Amino acids: CASSEQGLMNTEAFF.

This chain links TRBV15 with TRBJ1-2; D might be TRBD1 (6 bases). Trimming removed 0 bases at V and 0 bases at J, with 11 bases between. CDR1 is LNHNV and CDR2 is YYDKDF in the germline V gene (reference sequence). The CDR3 spans 16 residues. The CDR3 bases are TGTGCCACCAGCAGAGATAAGACAGGTTCTAACTATGGCTACACCTTC. As protein: CATSRDKTGSNYGYTF.

The J gene is TRBJ2-3, the V gene TRBV19; 8 nucleotides line up with TRBD1. The germline V gene has CDR1 LNHDA and CDR2 SQIVND (reference sequence). CDR3 size: 15 residues. Unmatched junction bases numbered 4, after V lost 1 base and J lost 4 bases. DNA for the CDR3: TGTGCCAGTAGTATAGTTGAGACAGGGGCAGATACGCAGTATTTT. It translates to CASSIVETGADTQYF. Drawing the rest from reference TRBV19 and TRBJ2-3, the complete variable domain is DGGITQSPKYLFRKEGQNVTLSCEQNLNHDAMYWYRQDPGQGLRLIYYSQIVNDFQKGDIAEGYSVSREKKESFPLTVTSAQKNPTAFYLCASSIVETGADTQYFGPGTRLTVL.

V and J are TRBV28 and TRBJ2-1; 8 positions match TRBD1. Germline lookup yields CDR1 MDHEN and CDR2 SYDVKM. Losses at the gene ends were 3 bases for V and 7 bases for J; bases not matched to a gene: 8. The CDR3 spans 15 residues. The CDR3 nucleotides read TGTGCCAGCAGTTTCAGGGGGCTGGTTCCGAATGAGCAGTTCTTC. As protein: CASSFRGLVPNEQFF.

The chain recombines TRBV24-1 with TRBJ2-1; a weak D match, TRBD1 (5 bases). V was pared by 3 bases and J by 4 bases, with 9 bases between. In germline, CDR1 is KGHDR, CDR2 SFDVKD. This CDR3 is built from 14 residues. The CDR3 DNA reads as TGTGCCACCAGTGATGTGGACAAGTACAATGAGCAGTTCTTC. This sequence encodes CATSDVDKYNEQFF.

This chain connects TRBV6-2 or TRBV6-3 to TRBJ2-3; D unclear. The CDR3 is made up of 15 amino acids. V was cut by 2 bases and J by 6 bases, with 15 bases left in between. CDR1 and CDR2 (germline): MNHEY, SVGEGT. CDR3 sequence (DNA): TGTGCCAGCAGTTACGAGGCACCCCCTGCCGATACGCAGTATTTT. Amino acid sequence: CASSYEAPPADTQYF.

Notes on this clone: The junction differs from germline at one of its ends, possibly a read error. The chain links TRBV7-7 to TRBJ2-1; D gene unclear. Germline CDR1 SSHAT, CDR2 FNYEAQ (reference sequence). The CDR3 spans 12 residues. The DNA for the CDR3 is TGTGCTAGCAGCCCAGGAAGCAATGAGCAGTTCTTC. Its translation: CASSPGSNEQFF. The whole variable domain, remainder taken from reference TRBV7-7 and TRBJ2-1, is GAGVSQSPRYKVTKRGQDVTLRCDPISSHATLYWYQQALGQGPEFLTYFNYEAQPDKSGLPSDRFSAERPEGSISTLTIQRTEQRDSAMYRCASSPGSNEQFFGPGTRLTVL.

The V and J genes are TRBV23-1 and TRBJ2-7; no reliable D call. TRBV23-1 is annotated as an ORF whose role is uncertain. The CDR3 length is 15 residues. The V gene lost 4 bases and the J gene lost 3 bases, with 16 bases spanning the gap. The CDR3 region is CASSPPRRVRYEQYV. CDR3 DNA: TGCGCCAGCAGTCCTCCGCGGCGCGTTCGCTACGAGCAGTACGTC.

V and J are TRBV24-1 and TRBJ1-5; 7 nucleotides agree with TRBD1. The CDR3 totals 13 residues. CDR1 and CDR2 from the germline V gene are KGHDR and SFDVKD. J was trimmed by 5 bases and V by 4 bases; bases with no gene match: 1. The CDR3 sequence is CATSEQGDQPQHF. DNA of the CDR3: TGTGCCACCAGTGAGCAGGGGGATCAGCCCCAGCATTTT.

This chain connects TRBV6-5 to TRBJ2-3; 9 nucleotides line up with TRBD2. Germline loops: CDR1 MNHEY, CDR2 SVGAGI. The CDR3 totals 15 residues. V dropped 0 bases and J dropped 6; count of bases not matched to a gene: 4. The CDR3 nucleotides are TGTGCCAGCAGTTACTCCGGGACTAGCTCCGATACGCAGTATTTT. This encodes CASSYSGTSSDTQYF.

The chain carries TRBV9 and TRBJ2-1; TRBD2 matches at 7 bases. V dropped 2 bases and J dropped 4; count of bases not matched to a gene: 6. The CDR3 runs to 15 residues. Germline CDR1 and CDR2: SGDLS and YYNGEE. CDR3 residues: CASSVGGRGYNEQFF. Written as DNA, the CDR3 is TGTGCCAGCAGCGTGGGCGGGAGAGGATACAATGAGCAGTTCTTC.

J is TRBJ1-2 and V is TRBV6-2 or TRBV6-3, with D tentatively TRBD1 (5 bases). V dropped 5 bases and J dropped 2 bases, with 12 bases sitting between them. There are 14 residues in the CDR3. Per the germline V gene, CDR1 is MNHEY and CDR2 is SVGEGT. The CDR3 reads CASSNQGSNYGYTF. The CDR3 DNA is TGTGCCAGCAGTAACCAGGGATCCAACTATGGCTACACCTTC.

This chain joins TRBV7-9 and TRBJ1-2, with 10 bases that match TRBD1. The germline gives CDR1 SEHNR, CDR2 FQNEAQ (reference sequence). The length of the CDR3 is 16 residues. The trim removed 5 bases at V and 2 bases at J, leaving 8 bases unmatched. CDR3 DNA: TGTGCCAGCAGCCCACGCGCGGGACAGGGGAACTATGGCTACACCTTC. Its protein product is CASSPRAGQGNYGYTF.

This chain joins TRBV27 and TRBJ1-1; TRBD1 agrees at 10 bases. From germline, CDR1 is MNHEY and CDR2 SMNVEV (reference sequence). This CDR3 region has 14 residues. V was clipped by 4 bases and J by 2 bases; unmatched bases: 1. The CDR3 sequence is CASSWDRGNTEAFF. The CDR3 nucleotides are TGTGCCAGCAGTTGGGACAGGGGAAACACTGAAGCTTTCTTT.

This chain connects TRBV5-6 to TRBJ1-1; the D gene is possibly TRBD1 (5 bases). The CDR3 loop spans 14 amino acids. V gave up 0 bases and J gave up 4 bases, with 10 bases separating them. Germline-derived CDR1 and CDR2 are SGHDT and YYEEEE. The CDR3 nucleotides are TGTGCCAGCAGCTTGGCCGGGGGGGGCACTGAAGCTTTCTTT. This translates into CASSLAGGGTEAFF.

This sequence joins TRBV19 and TRBJ2-7; D may be TRBD2 (5 bases). There are 13 residues in the CDR3. The germline V gene has CDR1 LNHDA and CDR2 SQIVND (reference sequence). Trimming removed 5 bases at V and 3 bases at J, with 11 bases between. The CDR3 sequence: CASSVLGSYEQYF. The CDR3 nucleotides read TGTGCCAGTAGTGTCCTAGGGAGCTACGAGCAGTACTTC.

This chain joins TRBV7-9 and TRBJ1-5; D is unresolved. Trimming stripped 3 bases from V and 7 bases from J, with 7 bases between. Germline V gene sequence: CDR1 SEHNR, CDR2 FQNEAQ (reference sequence). The CDR3 runs to 12 residues. For the CDR3, the DNA is TGTGCCAGCAGCTTGGGCACGCAGCCCCAGCATTTT. This encodes CASSLGTQPQHF. Together with reference TRBV7-9 and TRBJ1-5, the CDR3 gives the full variable domain: DTGVSQNPRHKITKRGQNVTFRCDPISEHNRLYWYRQTLGQGPEFLTYFQNEAQLEKSRLLSDRFSAERPKGSFSTLEIQRTEQGDSAMYLCASSLGTQPQHFGDGTRLSIL.

J is TRBJ1-5 and V is TRBV19; 7 bases fit TRBD1. Germline CDR1 reads LNHDA; CDR2 reads SQIVND (reference sequence). CDR3 length: 15 residues. The V and J ends lost 6 bases and 0 bases, in that order; junction bases with no gene match: 5. The CDR3: CASRETGYSNQPQHF. DNA of the CDR3: TGTGCCAGTAGAGAGACAGGGTATAGCAATCAGCCCCAGCATTTT.

The CDR3 DNA reads as TGTGCCAGCAGCCAAAGCATAAGACAGGGGCGACCTTCTAATTCACCCCTCCACTTT. Encoded protein: CASSQSIRQGRPSNSPLHF. This chain connects TRBV14 to TRBJ1-6; 8 bases line up with TRBD1. Losses at the gene ends were 2 bases for V and 6 bases for J; bases not matched to a gene: 15. This CDR3 comprises 19 residues. The germline V gene encodes CDR1 SGHDN and CDR2 FVKESK.

The rearrangement uses TRBV28 and TRBJ1-2, with 11 nucleotides matching TRBD1. V shed 4 bases and J 3 bases; nucleotides not matched to a gene: 4. Looked up from germline, CDR1 is MDHEN and CDR2 is SYDVKM. This CDR3 region has 15 residues. CDR3 amino acids: CASSSPGQGDYGYTF. The CDR3 DNA sequence: TGTGCCAGCAGTTCTCCGGGACAGGGGGACTATGGCTACACCTTC.

This chain joins TRBV4-3 and TRBJ2-5; the D gene is possibly TRBD2 (5 bases). The V gene's germline CDR1 is LGHNA and CDR2 YSLEER. V was cut by 0 bases and J by 2 bases, with 13 bases left in between. CDR3 length equals 16 residues. The CDR3 DNA is TGCGCCAGCAGCCAAGATTCAAGGGAGACACAAGAGACCCAGTACTTC. It specifies CASSQDSRETQETQYF.